The T cell receptor (beta chain) described here comes from a study of Graves' ophthalmopathy and Graves' hyperthyroidism. Findings of the study overall: Using 13 signatures, a model distinguished ophthalmopathy from stable hyperthyroidism, reaching around 87% sensitivity and 81.08% specificity.

RNA transcripts were the source from which TCR beta CDR3 regions were amplified. The workflow started with a first-round RT-PCR run with HTBI primers and then moved on to a second-round multiplex PCR. TCRdb re-called the multiplex PCR reads with MiXCR, one entry per CDR3 protein. The sample has about 740,000 distinct CDR3 sequences, 40% seen once; the top ten hold 44%. The junction had 5 bases not matched to a gene; V was cut back by 5 bases and J by 1 base. This CDR3 has 15 amino acids. Germline CDR1 LNHDA, CDR2 SQIVND (reference sequence). Certain patients, namely those with other autoimmune diseases, uncontrolled infections, pregnancy or lactation, were excluded. Orbital computed tomography and thyroid ultrasound, along with TRAb, serum thyroxine and clinical symptoms, underpinned diagnosis. At least ten counts were recorded for this clonotype. Antigen: not known.

The sample was peripheral blood. The sequence was collected from an adult man with Graves' ophthalmopathy. The chain is built from TRBV19 and TRBJ1-1, with TRBD1 matching over 9 bases. The CDR3 DNA reads as TGTGCCAGTAGTGCGCCGGGACAGGGGAACACTGAAGCTTTCTTT. Residues: CASSAPGQGNTEAFF.